This T cell receptor beta chain is drawn from a study of beta chain features in type 1 diabetes. Study-wide results and limits: Type 1 diabetes patients had TCRB CDR3s that were shorter (moderately but significantly so) in all four CD4+ subsets.

Concerning this clone: What it recognizes is unknown.

Expressed TCRB transcripts were sequenced because the isolated RNA had all been reverse transcribed beforehand. Each sample of naive, central memory or regulatory T cells had, on average, about 3.57 million reads. Some clones are missing from TCRdb's copy, which holds only in-frame ones; the method was immunoSEQ multiplex PCR. The sample holds about 340,000 clones, roughly 14% seen once. CD4+ cells of the naive, central memory, regulatory and stem cell-like memory types were sorted via CD45RO/CCR7/CD25/CD127/CD95/CD27. The V and J ends lost 4 bases and 5 bases respectively, with 17 bases between them. This CDR3 is 16 amino acids long. CDR1 and CDR2 (germline): SGHDN, FVKESK.

The gene calls are TRBV14 and TRBJ1-4; tentatively, D is TRBD1 (5 bases). What was sequenced was naive CD4+ T cells from blood. This receptor was identified in a woman aged 18 to 35 with type 1 diabetes. Here the CDR3 reads CASSPLRGPGNEKLFF. CDR3 DNA sequence: TGTGCCAGCAGCCCGTTGAGAGGTCCAGGGAATGAAAAACTGTTTTTT.